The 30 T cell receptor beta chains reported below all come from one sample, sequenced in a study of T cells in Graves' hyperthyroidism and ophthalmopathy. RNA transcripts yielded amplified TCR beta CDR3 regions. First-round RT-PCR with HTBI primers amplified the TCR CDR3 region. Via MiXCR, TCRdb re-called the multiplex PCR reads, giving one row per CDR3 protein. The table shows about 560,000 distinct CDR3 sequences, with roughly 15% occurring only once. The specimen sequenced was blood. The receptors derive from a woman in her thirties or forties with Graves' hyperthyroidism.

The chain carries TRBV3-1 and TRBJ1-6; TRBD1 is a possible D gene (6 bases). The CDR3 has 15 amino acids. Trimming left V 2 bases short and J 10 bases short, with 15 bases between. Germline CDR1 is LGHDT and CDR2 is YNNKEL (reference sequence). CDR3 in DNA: TGTGCCAGCAGCCAAAATACAGGGAGGGGATCACCCCTCCACTTT. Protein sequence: CASSQNTGRGSPLHF.

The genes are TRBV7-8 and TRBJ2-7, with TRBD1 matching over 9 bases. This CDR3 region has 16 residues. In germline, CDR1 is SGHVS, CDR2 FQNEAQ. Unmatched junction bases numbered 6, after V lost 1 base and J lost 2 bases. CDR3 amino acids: CASSLVGGDRAYEQYF. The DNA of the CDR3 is TGTGCCAGCAGCTTAGTAGGAGGGGACAGGGCCTACGAGCAGTACTTC.

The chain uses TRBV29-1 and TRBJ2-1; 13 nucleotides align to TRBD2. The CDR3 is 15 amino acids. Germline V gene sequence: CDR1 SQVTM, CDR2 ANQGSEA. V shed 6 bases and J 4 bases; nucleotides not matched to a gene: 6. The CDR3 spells CSVPGLAGIYNEQFF. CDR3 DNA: TGCAGCGTCCCGGGACTAGCGGGAATTTACAATGAGCAGTTCTTC.

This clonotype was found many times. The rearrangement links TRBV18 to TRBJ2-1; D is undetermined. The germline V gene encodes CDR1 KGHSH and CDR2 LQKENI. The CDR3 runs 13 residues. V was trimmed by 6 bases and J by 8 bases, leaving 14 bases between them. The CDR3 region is CASSARASDEQFF. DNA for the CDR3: TGTGCCAGCTCCGCCCGGGCATCCGATGAGCAGTTCTTC.

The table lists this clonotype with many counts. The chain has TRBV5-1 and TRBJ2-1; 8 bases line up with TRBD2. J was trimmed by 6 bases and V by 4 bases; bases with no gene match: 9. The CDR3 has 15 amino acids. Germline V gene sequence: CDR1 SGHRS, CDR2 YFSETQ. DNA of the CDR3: TGCGCCAGCAGCCTACAAGCGGGAGCTGGCAATGAGCAGTTCTTC. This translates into CASSLQAGAGNEQFF.

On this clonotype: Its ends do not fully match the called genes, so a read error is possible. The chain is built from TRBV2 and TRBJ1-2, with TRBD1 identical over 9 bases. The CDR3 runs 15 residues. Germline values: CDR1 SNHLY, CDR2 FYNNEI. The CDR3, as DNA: TGTGCCAGCAGGGGCGGGACAGGGCGGCTCTATAGCTACACCTTC. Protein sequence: CASRGGTGRLYSYTF. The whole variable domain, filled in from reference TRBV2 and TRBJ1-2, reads EPEVTQTPSHQVTQMGQEVILRCVPISNHLYFYWYRQILGQKVEFLVSFYNNEISEKSEIFDDQFSVERPDGSNFTLKIRSTKLEDSAMYFCASRGGTGRLYSYTFGSGTRLTVV.

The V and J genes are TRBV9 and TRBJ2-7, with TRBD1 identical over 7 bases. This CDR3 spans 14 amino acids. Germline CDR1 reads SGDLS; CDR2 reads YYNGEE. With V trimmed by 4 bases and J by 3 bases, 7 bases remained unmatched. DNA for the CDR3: TGTGCCAGCAGCATTAGACGGGACAGCTACGAGCAGTACTTC. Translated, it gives CASSIRRDSYEQYF.

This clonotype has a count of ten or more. The CDR3 coding sequence is TGTGCCATCAGTGAGTCTGACGGAGAAGCTTTCTTT. As protein: CAISESDGEAFF. V gene TRBV10-3 combines with J gene TRBJ1-1; D is unclear. This CDR3 has 12 amino acids. Per germline, CDR1 ENHRY and CDR2 SYGVKD. The germline V and J ends were trimmed by 0 bases and 8 bases, with 7 bases remaining between them.

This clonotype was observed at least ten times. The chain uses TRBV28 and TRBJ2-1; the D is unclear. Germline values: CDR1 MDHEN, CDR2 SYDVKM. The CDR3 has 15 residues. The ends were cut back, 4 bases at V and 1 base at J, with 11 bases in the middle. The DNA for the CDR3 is TGTGCCAGCAGTTCAGAATATCTGTCCTACAATGAGCAGTTCTTC. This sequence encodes CASSSEYLSYNEQFF. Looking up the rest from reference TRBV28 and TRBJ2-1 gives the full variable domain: DVKVTQSSRYLVKRTGEKVFLECVQDMDHENMFWYRQDPGLGLRLIYFSYDVKMKEKGDIPEGYSVSREKKERFSLILESASTNQTSMYLCASSSEYLSYNEQFFGPGTRLTVL.

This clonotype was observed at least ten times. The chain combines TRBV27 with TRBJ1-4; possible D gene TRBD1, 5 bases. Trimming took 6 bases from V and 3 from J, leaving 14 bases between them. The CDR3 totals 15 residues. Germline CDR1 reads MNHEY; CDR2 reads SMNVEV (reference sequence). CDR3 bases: TGTGCCAGCAGAGCTACCGGGGGAGCTAATGAAAAACTGTTTTTT. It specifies CASRATGGANEKLFF.

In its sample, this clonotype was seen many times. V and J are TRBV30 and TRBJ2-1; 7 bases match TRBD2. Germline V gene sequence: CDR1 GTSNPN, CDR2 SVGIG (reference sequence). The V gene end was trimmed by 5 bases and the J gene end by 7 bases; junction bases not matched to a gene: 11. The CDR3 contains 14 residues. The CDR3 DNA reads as TGTGCCTGGGGGGGACTATCGGGATTAAATGAGCAGTTCTTC. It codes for CAWGGLSGLNEQFF.

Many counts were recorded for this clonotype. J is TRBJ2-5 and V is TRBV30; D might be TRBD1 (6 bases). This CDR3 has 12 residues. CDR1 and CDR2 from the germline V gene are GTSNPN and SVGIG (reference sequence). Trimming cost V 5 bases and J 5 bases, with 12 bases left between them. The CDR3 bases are TGTGCCTGGGGACAGTCTGGGGAGACCCAGTACTTC. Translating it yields CAWGQSGETQYF.

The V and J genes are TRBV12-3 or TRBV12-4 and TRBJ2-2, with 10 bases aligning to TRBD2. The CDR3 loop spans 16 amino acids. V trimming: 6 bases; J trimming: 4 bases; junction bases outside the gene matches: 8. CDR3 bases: TGTGCCAGCAGCAACTGGACTAGCGGACCCACCGGGGAGCTGTTTTTT. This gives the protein CASSNWTSGPTGELFF.

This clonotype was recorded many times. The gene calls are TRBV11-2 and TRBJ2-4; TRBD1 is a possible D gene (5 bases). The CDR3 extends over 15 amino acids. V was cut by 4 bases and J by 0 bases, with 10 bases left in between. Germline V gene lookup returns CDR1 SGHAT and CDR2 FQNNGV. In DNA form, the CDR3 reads TGTGCCAGCAGCTCAAGACAGCTAGCCAAAAACATTCAGTACTTC. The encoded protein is CASSSRQLAKNIQYF.

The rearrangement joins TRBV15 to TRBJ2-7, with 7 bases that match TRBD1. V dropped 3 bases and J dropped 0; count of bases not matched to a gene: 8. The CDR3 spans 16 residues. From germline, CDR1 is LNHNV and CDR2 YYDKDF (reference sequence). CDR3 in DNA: TGTGCCACCAGCAGCCCCGGACAGGTTAGCTCCTACGAGCAGTACTTC. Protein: CATSSPGQVSSYEQYF.

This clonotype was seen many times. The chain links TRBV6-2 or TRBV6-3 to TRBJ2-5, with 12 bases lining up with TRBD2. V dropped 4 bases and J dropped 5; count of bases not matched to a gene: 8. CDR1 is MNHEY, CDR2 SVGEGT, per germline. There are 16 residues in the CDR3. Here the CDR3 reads CASSFATSGGAETQYF. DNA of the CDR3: TGTGCCAGCAGTTTCGCGACTAGCGGGGGTGCTGAGACCCAGTACTTC.

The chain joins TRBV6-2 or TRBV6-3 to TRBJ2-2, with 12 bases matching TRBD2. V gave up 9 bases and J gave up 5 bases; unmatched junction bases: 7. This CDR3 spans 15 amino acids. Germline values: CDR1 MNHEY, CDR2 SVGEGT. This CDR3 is CASELAGGRTGELFF. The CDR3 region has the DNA TGTGCCAGTGAACTAGCGGGAGGACGAACCGGGGAGCTGTTTTTT.

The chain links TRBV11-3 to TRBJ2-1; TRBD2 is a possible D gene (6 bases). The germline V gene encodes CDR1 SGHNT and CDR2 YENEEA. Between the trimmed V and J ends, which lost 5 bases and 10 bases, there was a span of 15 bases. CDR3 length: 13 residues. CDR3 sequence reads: CASSPRPLAEQFF. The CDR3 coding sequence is TGTGCCAGCAGCCCTCGTCCCCTAGCGGAGCAGTTCTTC. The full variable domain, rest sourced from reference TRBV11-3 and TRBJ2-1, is EAGVVQSPRYKIIEKKQPVAFWCNPISGHNTLYWYLQNLGQGPELLIRYENEEAVDDSQLPKDRFSAERLKGVDSTLKIQPAELGDSAVYLCASSPRPLAEQFFGPGTRLTVL.

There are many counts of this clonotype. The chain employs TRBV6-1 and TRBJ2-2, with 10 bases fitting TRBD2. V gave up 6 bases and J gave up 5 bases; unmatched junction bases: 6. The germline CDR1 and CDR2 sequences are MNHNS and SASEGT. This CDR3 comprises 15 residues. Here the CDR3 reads CASSIAGGRTGELFF. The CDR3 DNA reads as TGTGCCAGCAGCATAGCGGGAGGAAGGACCGGGGAGCTGTTTTTT.

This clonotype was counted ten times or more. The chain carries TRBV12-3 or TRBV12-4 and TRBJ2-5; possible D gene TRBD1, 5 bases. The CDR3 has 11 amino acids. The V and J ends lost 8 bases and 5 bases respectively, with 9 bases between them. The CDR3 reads CASGSGETQYF. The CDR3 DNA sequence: TGTGCCAGCGGGTCAGGGGAGACCCAGTACTTC.

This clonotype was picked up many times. CDR3 residues: CASSLRPLNEQFF. CDR3 nucleotide sequence: TGTGCCAGCAGTCTCCGACCTCTCAATGAGCAGTTCTTC. The rearrangement links TRBV6-1 to TRBJ2-1; D unclear. This CDR3 has 13 residues. The V and J ends lost 5 bases and 6 bases respectively, with 11 bases between them. The V gene's germline CDR1 is MNHNS and CDR2 SASEGT.

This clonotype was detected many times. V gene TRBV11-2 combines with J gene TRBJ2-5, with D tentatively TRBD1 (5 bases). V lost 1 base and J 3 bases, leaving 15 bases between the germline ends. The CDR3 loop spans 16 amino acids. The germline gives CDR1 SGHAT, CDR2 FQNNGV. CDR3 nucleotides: TGTGCCAGCAGCTTAGCAGGGCAGATAACCAAAGAGACCCAGTACTTC. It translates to CASSLAGQITKETQYF.

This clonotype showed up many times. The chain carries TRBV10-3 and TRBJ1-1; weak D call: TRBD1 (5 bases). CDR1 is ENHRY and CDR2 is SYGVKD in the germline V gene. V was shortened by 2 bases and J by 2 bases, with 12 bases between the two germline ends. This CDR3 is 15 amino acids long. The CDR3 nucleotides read TGTGCCATCAGTGAGGGGGGTCCATCCAACACTGAAGCTTTCTTT. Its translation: CAISEGGPSNTEAFF.

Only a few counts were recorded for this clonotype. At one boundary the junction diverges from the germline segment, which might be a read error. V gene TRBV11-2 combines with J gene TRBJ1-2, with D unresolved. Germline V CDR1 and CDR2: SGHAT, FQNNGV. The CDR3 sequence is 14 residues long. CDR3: CANSLELKGYGYTF. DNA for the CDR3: TGTGCCAACAGCTTAGAGTTAAAGGGCTATGGCTACACCTTC. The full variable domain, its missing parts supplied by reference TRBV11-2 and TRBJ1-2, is EAGVAQSPRYKIIEKRQSVAFWCNPISGHATLYWYQQILGQGPKLLIQFQNNGVVDDSQLPKDRFSAERLKGVDSTLKIQPAKLEDSAVYLCANSLELKGYGYTFGSGTRLTVV.

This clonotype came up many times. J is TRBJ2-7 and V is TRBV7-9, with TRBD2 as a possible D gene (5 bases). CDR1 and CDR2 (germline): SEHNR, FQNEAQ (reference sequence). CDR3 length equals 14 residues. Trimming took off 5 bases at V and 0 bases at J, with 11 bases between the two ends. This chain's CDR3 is CASSIDGGSYEQYF. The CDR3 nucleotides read TGTGCCAGCAGCATCGACGGAGGCTCCTACGAGCAGTACTTC.

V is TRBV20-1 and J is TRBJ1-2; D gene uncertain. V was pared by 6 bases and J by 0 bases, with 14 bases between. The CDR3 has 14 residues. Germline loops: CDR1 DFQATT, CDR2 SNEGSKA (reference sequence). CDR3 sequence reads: CSAGGDSTNYGYTF. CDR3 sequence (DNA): TGCAGTGCAGGCGGAGATAGCACTAACTATGGCTACACCTTC.

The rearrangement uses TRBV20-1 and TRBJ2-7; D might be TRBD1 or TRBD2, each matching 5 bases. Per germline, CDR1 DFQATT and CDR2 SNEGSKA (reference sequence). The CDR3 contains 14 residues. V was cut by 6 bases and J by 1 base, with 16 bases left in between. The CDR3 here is CSARFGGASYEQYF. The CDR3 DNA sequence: TGCAGTGCCAGATTTGGGGGAGCTTCCTACGAGCAGTACTTC.

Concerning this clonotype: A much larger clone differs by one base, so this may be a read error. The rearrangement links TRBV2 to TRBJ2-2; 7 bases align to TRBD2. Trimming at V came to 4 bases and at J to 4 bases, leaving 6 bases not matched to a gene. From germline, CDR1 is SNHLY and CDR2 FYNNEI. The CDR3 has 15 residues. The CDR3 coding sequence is TGTGCCAGCAGTGGGGACGGGGGGTCCACCGGGGAGCTGTTTTTT. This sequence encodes CASSGDGGSTGELFF.

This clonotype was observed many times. CDR3 nucleotides: TGCGCCAGCAGCTTAGGGGGGTCCCGCACAGATACGCAGTATTTT. The encoded protein is CASSLGGSRTDTQYF. The V and J genes are TRBV5-1 and TRBJ2-3; D is tentatively TRBD1 or TRBD2 (6 bases each). This CDR3 contains 15 residues. Germline CDR1 SGHRS, CDR2 YFSETQ. V lost 2 bases, J lost 1 base, and 11 bases lay in between.

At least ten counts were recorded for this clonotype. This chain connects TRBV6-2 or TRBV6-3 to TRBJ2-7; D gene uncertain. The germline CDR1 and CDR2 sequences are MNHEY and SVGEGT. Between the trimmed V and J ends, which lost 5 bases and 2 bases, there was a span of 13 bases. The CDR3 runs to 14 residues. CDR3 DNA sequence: TGTGCCAGCAGTGGATCGGACGGTACCTACGAGCAGTACTTC. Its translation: CASSGSDGTYEQYF.